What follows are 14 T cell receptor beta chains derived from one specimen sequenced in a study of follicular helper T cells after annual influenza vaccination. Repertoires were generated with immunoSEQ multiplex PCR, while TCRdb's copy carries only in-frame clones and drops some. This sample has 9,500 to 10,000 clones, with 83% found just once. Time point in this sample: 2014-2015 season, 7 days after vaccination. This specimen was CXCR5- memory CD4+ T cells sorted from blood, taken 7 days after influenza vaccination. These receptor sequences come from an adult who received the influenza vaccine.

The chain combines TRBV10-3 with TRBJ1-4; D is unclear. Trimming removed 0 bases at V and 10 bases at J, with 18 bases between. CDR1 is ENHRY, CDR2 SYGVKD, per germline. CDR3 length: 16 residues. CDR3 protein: CAISESRQPSSGKLFF. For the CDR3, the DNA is TGTGCCATCAGTGAGTCGCGGCAGCCTTCGTCGGGAAAACTGTTTTTT.

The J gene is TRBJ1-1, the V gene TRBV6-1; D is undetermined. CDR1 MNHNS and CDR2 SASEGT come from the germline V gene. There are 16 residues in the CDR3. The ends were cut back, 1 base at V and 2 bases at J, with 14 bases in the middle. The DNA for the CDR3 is TGTGCCAGCAGTGAAGGGCCCCGCCGCCATAACACTGAAGCTTTCTTT. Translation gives CASSEGPRRHNTEAFF.

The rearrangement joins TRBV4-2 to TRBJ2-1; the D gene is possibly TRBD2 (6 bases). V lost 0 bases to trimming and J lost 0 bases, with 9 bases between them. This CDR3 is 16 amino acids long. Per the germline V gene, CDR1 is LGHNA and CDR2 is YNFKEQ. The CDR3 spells CASSQDRGSSYNEQFF. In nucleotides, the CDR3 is TGTGCCAGCAGCCAAGACCGGGGGAGCTCCTACAATGAGCAGTTCTTC.

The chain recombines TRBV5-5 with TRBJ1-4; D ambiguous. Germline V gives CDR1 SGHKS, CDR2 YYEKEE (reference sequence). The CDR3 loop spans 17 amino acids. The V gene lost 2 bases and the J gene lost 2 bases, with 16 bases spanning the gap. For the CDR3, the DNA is TGTGCCAGCAGCTTAACTCCACCGGGTCGTACTAATGAAAAACTGTTTTTT. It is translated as CASSLTPPGRTNEKLFF.

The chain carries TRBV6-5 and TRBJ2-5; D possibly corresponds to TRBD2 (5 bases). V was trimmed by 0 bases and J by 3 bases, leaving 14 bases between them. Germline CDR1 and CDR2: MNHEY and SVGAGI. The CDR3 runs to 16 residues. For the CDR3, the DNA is TGTGCCAGCAGTTACTCGAGGACTTCGGTGAAAGAGACCCAGTACTTC. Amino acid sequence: CASSYSRTSVKETQYF.

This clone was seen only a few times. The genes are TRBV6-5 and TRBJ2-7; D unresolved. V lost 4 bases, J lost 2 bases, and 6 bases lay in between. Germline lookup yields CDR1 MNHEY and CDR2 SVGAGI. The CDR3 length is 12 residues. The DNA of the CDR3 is TGTGCCAGCAGTTCCCACCCCTACGAGCAGTACTTC. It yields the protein CASSSHPYEQYF.

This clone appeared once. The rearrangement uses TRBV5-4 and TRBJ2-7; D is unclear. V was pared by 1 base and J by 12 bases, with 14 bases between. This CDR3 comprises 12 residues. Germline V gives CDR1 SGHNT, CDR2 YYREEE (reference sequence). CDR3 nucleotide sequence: TGTGCCAGCAGCTTGACATCGGTTAGTCTGTACTTC. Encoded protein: CASSLTSVSLYF.

CDR3 in amino acids: CASSSTGNNYGYTF. The CDR3 DNA sequence: TGTGCCAGCAGCTCGACGGGAAATAACTATGGCTACACCTTC. The chain links TRBV7-2 to TRBJ1-2; D remains ambiguous. The germline V gene encodes CDR1 SGHTA and CDR2 FQGNSA. Trimming removed 4 bases from V and 1 base from J, with 10 bases in between. The CDR3 has 14 residues.

The CDR3 bases are TGCGCCAGCAGCCAAGCCAGCCGACAGGGTAGAATCGCTGAAGCTTTCTTT. Its protein product is CASSQASRQGRIAEAFF. The chain is built from TRBV4-1 and TRBJ1-1; the match to TRBD1 covers 7 bases. Germline assignment: CDR1 MGHRA and CDR2 YSYEKL. The CDR3 consists of 17 residues. V shed 1 base and J 6 bases; nucleotides not matched to a gene: 14.

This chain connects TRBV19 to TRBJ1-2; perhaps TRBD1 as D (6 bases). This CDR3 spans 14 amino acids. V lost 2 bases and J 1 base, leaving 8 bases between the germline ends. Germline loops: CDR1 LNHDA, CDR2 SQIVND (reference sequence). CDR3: CASSIIQGNYGYTF. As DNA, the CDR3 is TGTGCCAGTAGTATAATACAGGGTAACTATGGCTACACCTTC.

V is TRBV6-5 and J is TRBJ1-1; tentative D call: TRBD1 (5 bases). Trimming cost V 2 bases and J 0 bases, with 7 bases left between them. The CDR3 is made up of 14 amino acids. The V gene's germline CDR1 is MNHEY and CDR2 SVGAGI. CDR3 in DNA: TGTGCCAGCAGTTACGGGACCATGAACACTGAAGCTTTCTTT. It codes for CASSYGTMNTEAFF.

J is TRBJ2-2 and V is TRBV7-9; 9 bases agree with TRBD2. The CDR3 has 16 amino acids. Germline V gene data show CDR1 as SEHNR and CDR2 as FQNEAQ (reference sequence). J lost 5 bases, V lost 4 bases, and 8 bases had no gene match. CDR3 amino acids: CASSWISGGKTGELFF. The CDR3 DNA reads TGTGCCAGCAGCTGGATTAGCGGGGGAAAGACCGGGGAGCTGTTTTTT.

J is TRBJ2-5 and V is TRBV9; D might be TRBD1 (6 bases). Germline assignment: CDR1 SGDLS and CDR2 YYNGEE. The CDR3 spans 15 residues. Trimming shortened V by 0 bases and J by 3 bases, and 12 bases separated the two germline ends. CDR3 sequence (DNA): TGTGCCAGCAGCGTAGTAGGACAGAGGGAAGAGACCCAGTACTTC. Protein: CASSVVGQREETQYF.

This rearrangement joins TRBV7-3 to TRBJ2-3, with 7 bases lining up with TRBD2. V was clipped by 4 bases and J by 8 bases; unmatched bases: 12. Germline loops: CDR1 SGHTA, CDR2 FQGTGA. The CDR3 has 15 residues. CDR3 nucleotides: TGTGCCAGCAGCTCCGGGACTACTGGGGCGGGTACGCAGTATTTT. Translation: CASSSGTTGAGTQYF.